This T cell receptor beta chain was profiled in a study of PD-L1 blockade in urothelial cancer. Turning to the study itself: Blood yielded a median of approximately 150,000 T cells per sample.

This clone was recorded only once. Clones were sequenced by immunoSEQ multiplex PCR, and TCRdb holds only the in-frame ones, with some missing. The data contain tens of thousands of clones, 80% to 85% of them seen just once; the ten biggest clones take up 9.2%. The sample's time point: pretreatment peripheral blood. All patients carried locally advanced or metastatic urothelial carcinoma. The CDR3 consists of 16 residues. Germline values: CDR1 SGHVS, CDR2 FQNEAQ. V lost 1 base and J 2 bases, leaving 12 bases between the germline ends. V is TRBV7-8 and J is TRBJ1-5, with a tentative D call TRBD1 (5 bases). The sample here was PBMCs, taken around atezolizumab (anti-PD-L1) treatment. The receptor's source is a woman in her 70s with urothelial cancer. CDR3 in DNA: TGTGCCAGCAGCTTAGTGGCCGGAGGGGGCAATCAGCCCCAGCATTTT. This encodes CASSLVAGGGNQPQHF.